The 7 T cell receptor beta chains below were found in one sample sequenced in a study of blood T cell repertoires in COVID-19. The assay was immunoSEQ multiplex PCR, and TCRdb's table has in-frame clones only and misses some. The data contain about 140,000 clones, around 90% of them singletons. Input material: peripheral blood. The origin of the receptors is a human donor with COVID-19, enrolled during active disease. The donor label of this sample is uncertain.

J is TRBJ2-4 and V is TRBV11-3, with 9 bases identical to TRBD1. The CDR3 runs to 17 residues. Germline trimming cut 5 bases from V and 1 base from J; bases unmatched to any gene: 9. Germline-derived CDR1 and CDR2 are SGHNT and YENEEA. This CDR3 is CASSPSAGTGAKNIQYF. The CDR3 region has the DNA TGTGCCAGCAGCCCTAGCGCCGGGACAGGGGCCAAAAACATTCAGTACTTC.

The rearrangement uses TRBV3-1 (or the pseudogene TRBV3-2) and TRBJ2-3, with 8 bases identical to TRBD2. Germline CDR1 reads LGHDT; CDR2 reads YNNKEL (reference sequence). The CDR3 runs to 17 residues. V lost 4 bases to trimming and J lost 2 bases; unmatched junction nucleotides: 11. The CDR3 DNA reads TGTGCCAGCAGCCCAGAAGGCGTGCGGGGGGTCACAGATACGCAGTATTTT. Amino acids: CASSPEGVRGVTDTQYF.

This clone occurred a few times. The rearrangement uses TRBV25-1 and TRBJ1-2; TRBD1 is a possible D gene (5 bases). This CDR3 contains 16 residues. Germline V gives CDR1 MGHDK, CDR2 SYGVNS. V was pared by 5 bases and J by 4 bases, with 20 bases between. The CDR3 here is CASSSRGGADIYGYTF. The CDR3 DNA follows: TGTGCCAGCAGTTCCCGGGGAGGGGCCGATATCTATGGCTACACCTTC.

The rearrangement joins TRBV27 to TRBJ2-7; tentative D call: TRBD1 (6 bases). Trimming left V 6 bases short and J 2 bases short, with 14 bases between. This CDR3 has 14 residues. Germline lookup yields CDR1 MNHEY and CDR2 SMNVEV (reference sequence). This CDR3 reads CASSSMTGPYEQYF. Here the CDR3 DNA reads TGTGCCAGCAGCTCTATGACAGGCCCCTACGAGCAGTACTTC.

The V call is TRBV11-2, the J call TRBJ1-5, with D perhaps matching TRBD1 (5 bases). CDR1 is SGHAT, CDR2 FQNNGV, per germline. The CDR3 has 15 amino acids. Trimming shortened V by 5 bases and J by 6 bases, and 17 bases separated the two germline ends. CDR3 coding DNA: TGTGCCAGCAGCCCTAGCGGCGGGGCGGCTCAGCCCCAGCATTTT. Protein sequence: CASSPSGGAAQPQHF.

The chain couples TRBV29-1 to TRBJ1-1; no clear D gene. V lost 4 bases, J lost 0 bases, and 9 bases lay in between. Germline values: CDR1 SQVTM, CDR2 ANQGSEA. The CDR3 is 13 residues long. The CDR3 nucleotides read TGCAGCGTTGTGGTGGCAATGAACACTGAAGCTTTCTTT. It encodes CSVVVAMNTEAFF.

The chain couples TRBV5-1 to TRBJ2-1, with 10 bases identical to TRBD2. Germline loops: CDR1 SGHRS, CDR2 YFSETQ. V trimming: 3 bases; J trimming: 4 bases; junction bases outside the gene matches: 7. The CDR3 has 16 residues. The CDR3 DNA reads TGCGCCAGCAGCTCATCCACTAGCGGGGCGTACAATGAGCAGTTCTTC. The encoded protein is CASSSSTSGAYNEQFF.